This T cell receptor (beta chain) stems from a study of blood T cell repertoires in COVID-19. Study information: Donors in the United States, Italy and Spain gave samples during acute or convalescent COVID-19.

Generated by immunoSEQ multiplex PCR, the TCRdb table keeps only in-frame clones and is missing some. The data hold about 290,000 clones, with roughly 86% observed a single time. The junction had 10 bases not matched to a gene; V was cut back by 2 bases and J by 0 bases. The germline V gene encodes CDR1 SQVTM and CDR2 ANQGSEA. The CDR3 sequence is 17 residues long. The chain joins TRBV29-1 to TRBJ2-3; 8 positions match TRBD1. The specimen sequenced was peripheral blood. This clonotype was obtained from a woman aged 25 to 39 with COVID-19, enrolled during active disease. The CDR3 DNA sequence: TGCAGCGTTGAATTTCTGAGGGGACAGGAAAGCACAGATACGCAGTATTTT. It codes for CSVEFLRGQESTDTQYF.